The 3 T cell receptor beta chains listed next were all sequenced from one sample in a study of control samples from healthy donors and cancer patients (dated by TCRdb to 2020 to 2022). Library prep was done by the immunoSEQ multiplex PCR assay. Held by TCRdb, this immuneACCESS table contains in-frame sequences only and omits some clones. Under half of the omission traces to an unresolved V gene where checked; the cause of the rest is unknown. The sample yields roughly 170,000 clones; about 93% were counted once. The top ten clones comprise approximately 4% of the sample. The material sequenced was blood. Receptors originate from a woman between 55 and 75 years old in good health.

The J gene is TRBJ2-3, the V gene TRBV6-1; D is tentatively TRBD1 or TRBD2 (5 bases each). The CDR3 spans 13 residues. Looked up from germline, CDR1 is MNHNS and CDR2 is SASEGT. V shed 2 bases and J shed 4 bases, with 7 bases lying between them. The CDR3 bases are TGTGCCAGCAGTGAACGAGGGGCAGATACGCAGTATTTT. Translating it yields CASSERGADTQYF.

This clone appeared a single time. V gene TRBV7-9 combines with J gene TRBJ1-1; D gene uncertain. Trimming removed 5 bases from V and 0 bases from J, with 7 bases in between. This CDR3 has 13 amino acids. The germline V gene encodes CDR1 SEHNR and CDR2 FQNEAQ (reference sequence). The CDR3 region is CASSHTVNTEAFF. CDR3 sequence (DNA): TGTGCCAGCAGCCATACAGTGAACACTGAAGCTTTCTTT.

CDR3 nucleotide sequence: TGTGCCAGCAGGGGGGCAGGGGCGAGTGAAGCTTTCTTT. Its protein is CASRGAGASEAFF. V and J are TRBV2 and TRBJ1-1; weak D call: TRBD1 (6 bases). The V gene lost 6 bases and the J gene lost 7 bases, with 15 bases spanning the gap. The germline gives CDR1 SNHLY, CDR2 FYNNEI. This CDR3 is built from 13 residues. The full variable domain, with the rest looked up from reference TRBV2 and TRBJ1-1, is EPEVTQTPSHQVTQMGQEVILRCVPISNHLYFYWYRQILGQKVEFLVSFYNNEISEKSEIFDDQFSVERPDGSNFTLKIRSTKLEDSAMYFCASRGAGASEAFFGQGTRLTVV.